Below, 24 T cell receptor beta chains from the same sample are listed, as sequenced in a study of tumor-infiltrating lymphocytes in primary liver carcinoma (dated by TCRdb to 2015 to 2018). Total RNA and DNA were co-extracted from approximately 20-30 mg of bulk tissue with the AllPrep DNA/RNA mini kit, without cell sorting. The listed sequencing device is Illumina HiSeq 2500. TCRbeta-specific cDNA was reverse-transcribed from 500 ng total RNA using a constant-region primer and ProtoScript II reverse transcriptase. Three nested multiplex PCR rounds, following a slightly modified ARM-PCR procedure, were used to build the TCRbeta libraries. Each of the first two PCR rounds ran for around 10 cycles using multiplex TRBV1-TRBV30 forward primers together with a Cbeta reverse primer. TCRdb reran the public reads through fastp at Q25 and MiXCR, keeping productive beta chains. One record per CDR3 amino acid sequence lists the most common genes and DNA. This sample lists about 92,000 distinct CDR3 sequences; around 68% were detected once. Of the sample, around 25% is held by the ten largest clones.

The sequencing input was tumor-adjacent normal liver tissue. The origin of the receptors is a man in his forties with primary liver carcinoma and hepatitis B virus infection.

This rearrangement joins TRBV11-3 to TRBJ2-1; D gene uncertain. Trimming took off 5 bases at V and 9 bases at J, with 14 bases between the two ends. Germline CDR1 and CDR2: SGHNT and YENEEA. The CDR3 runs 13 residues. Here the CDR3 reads CASSPRDKCEQFF. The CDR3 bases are TGTGCCAGCAGCCCCCGTGACAAGTGTGAGCAGTTCTTC.

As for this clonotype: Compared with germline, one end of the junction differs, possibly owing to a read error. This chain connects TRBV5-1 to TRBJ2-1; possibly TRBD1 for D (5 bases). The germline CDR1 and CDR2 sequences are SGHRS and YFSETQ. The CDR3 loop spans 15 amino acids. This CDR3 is CASSPIGAVNNEHFF. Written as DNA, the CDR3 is TGCGCCAGCAGCCCCATTGGGGCAGTAAACAATGAGCATTTCTTC.

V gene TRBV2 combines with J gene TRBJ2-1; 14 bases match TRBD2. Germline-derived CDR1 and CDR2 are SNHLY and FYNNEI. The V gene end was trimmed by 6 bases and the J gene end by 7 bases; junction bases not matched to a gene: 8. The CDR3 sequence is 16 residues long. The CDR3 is CASRAGTSGSLNEQFF. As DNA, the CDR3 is TGTGCCAGCAGAGCCGGGACTAGCGGGAGTTTAAATGAGCAGTTCTTC.

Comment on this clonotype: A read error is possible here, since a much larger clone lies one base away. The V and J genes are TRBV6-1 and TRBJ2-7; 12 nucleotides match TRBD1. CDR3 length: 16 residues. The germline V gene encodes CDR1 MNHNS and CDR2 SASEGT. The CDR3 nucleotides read TGTGCCAACAGTGAAGTTGGGACAGGGGGCTTCCACGAGCAGTACTTC. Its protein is CANSEVGTGGFHEQYF.

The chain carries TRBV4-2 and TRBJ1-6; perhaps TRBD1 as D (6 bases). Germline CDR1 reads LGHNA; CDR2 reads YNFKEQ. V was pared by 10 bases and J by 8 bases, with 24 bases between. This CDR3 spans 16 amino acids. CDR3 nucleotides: TGTGCCATCAGTGAATCCCGAGGGGGGGCTTATTCACCCCTCCACTTT. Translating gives CAISESRGGAYSPLHF.

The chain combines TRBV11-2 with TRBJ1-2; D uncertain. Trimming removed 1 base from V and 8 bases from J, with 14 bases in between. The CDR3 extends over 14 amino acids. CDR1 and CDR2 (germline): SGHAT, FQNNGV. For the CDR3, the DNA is TGTGCCAGCAGCTTAGCGGCGTGGGCGCGAGGCTACACCTTC. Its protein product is CASSLAAWARGYTF. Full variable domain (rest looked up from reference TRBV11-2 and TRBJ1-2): EAGVAQSPRYKIIEKRQSVAFWCNPISGHATLYWYQQILGQGPKLLIQFQNNGVVDDSQLPKDRFSAERLKGVDSTLKIQPAKLEDSAVYLCASSLAAWARGYTFGSGTRLTVV.

This CDR3 reads CATTDRGAVEQYF. CDR3 sequence (DNA): TGTGCCACTACGGACAGGGGCGCGGTCGAGCAGTACTTC. The rearrangement uses TRBV12-3 or TRBV12-4 and TRBJ2-7, with 9 bases that match TRBD1. V lost 10 bases to trimming and J lost 6 bases; unmatched junction nucleotides: 10. The CDR3 loop spans 13 amino acids.

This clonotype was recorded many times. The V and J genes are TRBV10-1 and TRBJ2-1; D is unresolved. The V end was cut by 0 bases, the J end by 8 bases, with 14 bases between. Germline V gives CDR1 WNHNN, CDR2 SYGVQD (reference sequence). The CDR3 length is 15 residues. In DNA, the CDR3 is TGCGCCAGCAGTGAGTCGATTTATCCCCTCGATGAGCAGTTCTTC. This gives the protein CASSESIYPLDEQFF.

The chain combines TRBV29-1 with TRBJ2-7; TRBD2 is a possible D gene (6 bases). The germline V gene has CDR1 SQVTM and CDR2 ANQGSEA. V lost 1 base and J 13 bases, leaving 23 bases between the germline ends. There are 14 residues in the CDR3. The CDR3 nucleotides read TGCAGCGTTGAAGGGGGTGGGGCCCCTGGAGGGCAATACTTC. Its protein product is CSVEGGGAPGGQYF.

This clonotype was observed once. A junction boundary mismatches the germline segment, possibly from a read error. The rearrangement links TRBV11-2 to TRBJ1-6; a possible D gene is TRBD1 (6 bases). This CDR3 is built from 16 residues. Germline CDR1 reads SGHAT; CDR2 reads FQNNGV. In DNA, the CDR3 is TGTGACAGCAGCTCAAGGAGGGGGACCACTAATTCACCCCTCCACTTC. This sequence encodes CDSSSRRGTTNSPLHF.

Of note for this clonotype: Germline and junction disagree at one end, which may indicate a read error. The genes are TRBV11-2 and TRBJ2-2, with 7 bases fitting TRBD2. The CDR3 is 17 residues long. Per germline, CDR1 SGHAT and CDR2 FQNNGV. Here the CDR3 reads CASSLTLGGRVFGELFF. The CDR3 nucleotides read TGTGCCAGCAGCTTGACCCTAGGAGGGAGGGTCTTCGGGGAGCTGTTCTTT.

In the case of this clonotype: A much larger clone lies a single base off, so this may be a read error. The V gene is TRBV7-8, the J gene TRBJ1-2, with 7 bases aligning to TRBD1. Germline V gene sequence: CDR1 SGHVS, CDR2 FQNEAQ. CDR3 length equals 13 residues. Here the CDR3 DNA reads TGTGTCAGCAGCCGAACGACAGGGAATGGCTACACCTTC. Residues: CVSSRTTGNGYTF.

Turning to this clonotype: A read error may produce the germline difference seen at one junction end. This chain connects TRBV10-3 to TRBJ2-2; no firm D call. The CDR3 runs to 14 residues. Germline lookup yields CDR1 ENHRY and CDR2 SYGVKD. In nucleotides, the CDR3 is TGTGCCATCATGGGGTCCCCGAACACCGTGGAGCTGTTTTTT. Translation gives CAIMGSPNTVELFF.

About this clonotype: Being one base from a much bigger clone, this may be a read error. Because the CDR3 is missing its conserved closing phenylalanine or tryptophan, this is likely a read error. DNA for the CDR3: TGTGCCAGCAGCACTTTTCAGGGATCGAACACTGAAGCTTTCTTA. Translating it yields CASSTFQGSNTEAFL. The chain recombines TRBV5-4 with TRBJ1-1, with TRBD1 as a possible D gene (5 bases). Germline assignment: CDR1 SGHNT and CDR2 YYREEE (reference sequence). V was clipped by 4 bases and J by 1 base, with 14 bases between them. CDR3 length equals 15 residues.

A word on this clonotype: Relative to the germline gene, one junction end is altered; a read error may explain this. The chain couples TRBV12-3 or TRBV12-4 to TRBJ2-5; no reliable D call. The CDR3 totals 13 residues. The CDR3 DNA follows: TGTGCCAGCAGTTCGGGCCGTCAAGAGACCCAGTGCTTC. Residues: CASSSGRQETQCF.

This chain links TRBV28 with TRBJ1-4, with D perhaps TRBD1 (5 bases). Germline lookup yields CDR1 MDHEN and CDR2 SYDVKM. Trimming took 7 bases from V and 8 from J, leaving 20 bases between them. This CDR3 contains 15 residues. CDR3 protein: CASTSLGARREKLFF. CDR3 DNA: TGTGCCAGCACCTCCCTAGGGGCGCGAAGGGAAAAACTGTTTTTT. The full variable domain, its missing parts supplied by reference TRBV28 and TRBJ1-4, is DVKVTQSSRYLVKRTGEKVFLECVQDMDHENMFWYRQDPGLGLRLIYFSYDVKMKEKGDIPEGYSVSREKKERFSLILESASTNQTSMYLCASTSLGARREKLFFGSGTQLSVL.

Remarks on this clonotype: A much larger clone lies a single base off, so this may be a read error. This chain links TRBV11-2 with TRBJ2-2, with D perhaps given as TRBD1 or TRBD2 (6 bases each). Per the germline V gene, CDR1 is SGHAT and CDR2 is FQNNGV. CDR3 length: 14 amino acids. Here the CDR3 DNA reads TGTGACAGCAGCTCAAGCAACTACGAGGGGGGGCTGTTTTTT. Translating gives CDSSSSNYEGGLFF.

The CDR3: CASSPLWACGYTF. As DNA, the CDR3 is TGTGCCAGCAGCCCTCTTTGGGCCTGTGGCTACACCTTC. V usage is TRBV11-2 and J usage is TRBJ1-2; D ambiguous. V lost 5 bases, J lost 7 bases, and 14 bases lay in between. The CDR3 runs to 13 residues. Looked up from germline, CDR1 is SGHAT and CDR2 is FQNNGV.

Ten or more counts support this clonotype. The CDR3 region has the DNA TGTGCCAGCAGCCAACGCGGACAGGGGGCCCAAGAGACCCAGTACTTC. This gives the protein CASSQRGQGAQETQYF. This chain connects TRBV7-9 to TRBJ2-5; 11 nucleotides align to TRBD1. This CDR3 contains 16 residues. Germline V gene lookup returns CDR1 SEHNR and CDR2 FQNEAQ (reference sequence). After removal of 5 bases from V and 1 base from J, the junction contained 6 bases not matched to a gene.

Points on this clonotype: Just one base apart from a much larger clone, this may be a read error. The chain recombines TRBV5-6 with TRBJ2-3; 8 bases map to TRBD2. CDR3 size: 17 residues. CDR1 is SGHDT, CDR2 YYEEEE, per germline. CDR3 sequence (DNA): TGTGTCAGCAGCCCGGGACTAGGAACCTCTCGCACAGATACGCAGTATTTT. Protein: CVSSPGLGTSRTDTQYF. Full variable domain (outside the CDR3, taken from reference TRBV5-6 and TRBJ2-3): DAGVTQSPTHLIKTRGQQVTLRCSPKSGHDTVSWYQQALGQGPQFIFQYYEEEERQRGNFPDRFSGHQFPNYSSELNVNALLLGDSALYLCVSSPGLGTSRTDTQYFGPGTRLTVL.

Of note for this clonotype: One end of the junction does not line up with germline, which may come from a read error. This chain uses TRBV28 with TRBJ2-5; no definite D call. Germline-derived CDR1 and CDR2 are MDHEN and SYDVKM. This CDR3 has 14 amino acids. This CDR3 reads CATSSLDREETQYF. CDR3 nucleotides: TGTGCCACCAGTTCCTTGGATAGGGAAGAGACCCAGTACTTC.

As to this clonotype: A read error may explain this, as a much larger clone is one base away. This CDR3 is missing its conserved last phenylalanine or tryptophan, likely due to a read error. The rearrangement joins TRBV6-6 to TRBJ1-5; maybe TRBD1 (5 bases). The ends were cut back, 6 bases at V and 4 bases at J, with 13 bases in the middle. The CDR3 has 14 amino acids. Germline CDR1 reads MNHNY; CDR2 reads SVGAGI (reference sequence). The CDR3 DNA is TGTGCCAGCAGCCAGTGGGACGGAAATCAGCCCCAGCATTTA. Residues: CASSQWDGNQPQHL.

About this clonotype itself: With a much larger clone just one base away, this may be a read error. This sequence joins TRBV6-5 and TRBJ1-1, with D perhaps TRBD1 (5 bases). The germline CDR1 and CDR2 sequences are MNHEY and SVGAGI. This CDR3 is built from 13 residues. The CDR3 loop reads CAIKTAVGTESFF. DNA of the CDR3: TGTGCCATCAAGACAGCTGTGGGCACTGAATCTTTCTTT.

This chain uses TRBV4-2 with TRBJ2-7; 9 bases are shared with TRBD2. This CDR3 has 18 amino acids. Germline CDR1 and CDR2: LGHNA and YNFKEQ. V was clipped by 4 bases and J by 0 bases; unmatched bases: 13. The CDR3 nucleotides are TGTGCCAGCAGCCTACGGGAGACTAGCGGACTCGACTCCTACGAGCAGTACTTC. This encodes CASSLRETSGLDSYEQYF.